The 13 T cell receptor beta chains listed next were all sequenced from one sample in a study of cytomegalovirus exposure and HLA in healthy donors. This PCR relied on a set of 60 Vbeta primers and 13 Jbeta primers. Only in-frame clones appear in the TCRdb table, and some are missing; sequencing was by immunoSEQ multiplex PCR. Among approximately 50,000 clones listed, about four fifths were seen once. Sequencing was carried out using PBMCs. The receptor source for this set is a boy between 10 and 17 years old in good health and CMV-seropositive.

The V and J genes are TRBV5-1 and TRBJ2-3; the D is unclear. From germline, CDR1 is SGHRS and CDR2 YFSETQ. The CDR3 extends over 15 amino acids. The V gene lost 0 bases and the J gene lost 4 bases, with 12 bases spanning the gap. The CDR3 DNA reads TGCGCCAGCAGCTTGGGTCGGTTTAATTCAGATACGCAGTATTTT. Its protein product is CASSLGRFNSDTQYF.

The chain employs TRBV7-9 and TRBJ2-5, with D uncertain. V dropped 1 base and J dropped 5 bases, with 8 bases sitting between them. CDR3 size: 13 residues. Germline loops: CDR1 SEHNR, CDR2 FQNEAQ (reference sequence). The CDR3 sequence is CASSLGSWETQYF. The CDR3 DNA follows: TGTGCCAGCAGCTTAGGGAGCTGGGAGACCCAGTACTTC.

DNA for the CDR3: TGTGCTACCGGGGGAGGGAGGAACAATGAGCAGTTCTTC. Protein sequence: CATGGGRNNEQFF. This rearrangement joins TRBV10-3 to TRBJ2-1, with TRBD2 identical over 7 bases. The CDR3 contains 13 residues. CDR1 is ENHRY and CDR2 is SYGVKD in the germline V gene.

CDR3 nucleotide sequence: TGTGCCAGCACCAGCCTTCCGACTTCCTATGGCTACACCTTC. This encodes CASTSLPTSYGYTF. J is TRBJ1-2 and V is TRBV28; D gene unclear. The CDR3 has 14 residues. Trimming stripped 7 bases from V and 4 bases from J, with 16 bases between. Germline CDR1 is MDHEN and CDR2 is SYDVKM.

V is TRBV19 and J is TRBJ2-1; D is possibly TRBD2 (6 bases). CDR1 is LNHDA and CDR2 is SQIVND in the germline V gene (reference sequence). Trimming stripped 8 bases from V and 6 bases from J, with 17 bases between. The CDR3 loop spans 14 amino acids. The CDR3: CASSWGVTSNEQFF. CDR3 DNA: TGTGCCAGTTCGTGGGGGGTGACGAGCAATGAGCAGTTCTTC. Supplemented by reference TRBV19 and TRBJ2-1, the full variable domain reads DGGITQSPKYLFRKEGQNVTLSCEQNLNHDAMYWYRQDPGQGLRLIYYSQIVNDFQKGDIAEGYSVSREKKESFPLTVTSAQKNPTAFYLCASSWGVTSNEQFFGPGTRLTVL.

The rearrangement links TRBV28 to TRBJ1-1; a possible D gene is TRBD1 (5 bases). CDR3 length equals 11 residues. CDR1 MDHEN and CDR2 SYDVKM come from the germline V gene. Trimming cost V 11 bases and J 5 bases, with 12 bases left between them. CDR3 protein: CASGIWTEAFF. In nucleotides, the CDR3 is TGTGCCTCAGGGATTTGGACTGAAGCTTTCTTT.

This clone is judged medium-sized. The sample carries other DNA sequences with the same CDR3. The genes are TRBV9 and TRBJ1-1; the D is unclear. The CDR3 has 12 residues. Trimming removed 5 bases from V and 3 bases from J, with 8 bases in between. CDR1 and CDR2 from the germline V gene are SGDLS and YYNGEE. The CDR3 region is CASSVADTEAFF. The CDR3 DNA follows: TGTGCCAGCAGTGTGGCGGACACTGAAGCTTTCTTT.

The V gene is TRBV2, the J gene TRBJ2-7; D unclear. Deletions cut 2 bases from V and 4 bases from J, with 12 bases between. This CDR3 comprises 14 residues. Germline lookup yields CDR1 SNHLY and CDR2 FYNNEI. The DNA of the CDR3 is TGTGCCAGCAGTGAACATCACAGAGCTTACGAGCAGTACTTC. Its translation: CASSEHHRAYEQYF.

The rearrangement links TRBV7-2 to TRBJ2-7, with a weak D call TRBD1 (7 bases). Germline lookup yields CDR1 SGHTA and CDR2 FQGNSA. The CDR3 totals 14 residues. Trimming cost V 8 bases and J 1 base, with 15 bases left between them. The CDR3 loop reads CASWQGGLSYEQYF. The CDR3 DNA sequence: TGTGCCAGCTGGCAGGGGGGCCTATCCTACGAGCAGTACTTC.

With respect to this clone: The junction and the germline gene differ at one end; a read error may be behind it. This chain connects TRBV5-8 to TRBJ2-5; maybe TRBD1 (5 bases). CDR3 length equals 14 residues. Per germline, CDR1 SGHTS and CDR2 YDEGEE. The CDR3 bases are TGTGCCAGCAGCTTGGGAGTCGGACAAGAGGCCCAGTACTTC. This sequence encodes CASSLGVGQEAQYF.

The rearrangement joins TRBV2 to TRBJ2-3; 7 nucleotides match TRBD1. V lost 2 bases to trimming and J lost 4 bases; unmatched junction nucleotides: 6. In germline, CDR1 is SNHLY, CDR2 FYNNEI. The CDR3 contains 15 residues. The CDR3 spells CASSETRTGADTQYF. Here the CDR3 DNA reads TGTGCCAGCAGTGAAACGCGAACAGGGGCAGATACGCAGTATTTT.

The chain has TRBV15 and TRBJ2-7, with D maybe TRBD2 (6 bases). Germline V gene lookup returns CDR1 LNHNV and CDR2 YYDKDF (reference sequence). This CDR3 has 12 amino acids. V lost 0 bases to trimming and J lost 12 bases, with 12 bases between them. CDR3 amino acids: CATSRDRRDRYF. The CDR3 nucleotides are TGTGCCACCAGCAGAGATCGGAGGGATCGGTACTTC.

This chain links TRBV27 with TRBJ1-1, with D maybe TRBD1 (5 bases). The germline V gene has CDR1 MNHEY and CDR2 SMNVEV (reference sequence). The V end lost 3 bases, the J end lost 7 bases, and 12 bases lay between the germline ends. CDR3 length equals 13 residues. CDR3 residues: CASSFREGDEAFF. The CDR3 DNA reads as TGTGCCAGCAGTTTCAGAGAAGGGGATGAAGCTTTCTTT.